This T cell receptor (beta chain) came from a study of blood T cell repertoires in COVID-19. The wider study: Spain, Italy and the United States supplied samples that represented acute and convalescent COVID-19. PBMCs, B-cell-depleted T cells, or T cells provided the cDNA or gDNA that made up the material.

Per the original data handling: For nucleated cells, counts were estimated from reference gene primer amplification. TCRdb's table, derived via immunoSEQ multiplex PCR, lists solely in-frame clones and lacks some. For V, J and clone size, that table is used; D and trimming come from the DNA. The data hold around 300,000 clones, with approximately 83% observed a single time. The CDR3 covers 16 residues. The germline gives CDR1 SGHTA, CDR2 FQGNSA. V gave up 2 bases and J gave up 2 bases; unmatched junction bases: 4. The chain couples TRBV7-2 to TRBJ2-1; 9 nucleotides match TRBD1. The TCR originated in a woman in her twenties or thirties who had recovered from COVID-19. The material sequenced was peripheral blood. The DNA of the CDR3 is TGTGCCAGCAGCTTAATGGGACAGGGTACCTACAATGAGCAGTTCTTC. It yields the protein CASSLMGQGTYNEQFF.